This T cell receptor beta chain is drawn from a study of beta chain features in type 1 diabetes. In the study overall: Patients shared similar age, gender and cell yields with healthy donors. Cells sorted and examined across all samples totaled nearly 110,000,000. Study-wide results and limits: Type 1 diabetes patients showed a moderate but significant shortening of TCRB CDR3s in all four CD4+ subsets. Patients showed naive, central memory and Treg TCRB repertoires that appeared more similar than those of healthy donors. A definitive answer on HLA type influencing TCRB rearrangement was not reached here.

TCRB transcripts that were expressed got sequenced, as all of the isolated RNA had been reverse transcribed. Data came from immunoSEQ multiplex PCR; TCRdb stores just in-frame clones and leaves some out. The sample lists fewer than 300,000 clones; roughly a tenth were seen once. Concerning this clone itself: Its antigen remains unidentified.

The germline V gene encodes CDR1 MNHEY and CDR2 SVGAGI. V dropped 5 bases and J dropped 7 bases, with 11 bases sitting between them. The CDR3 contains 12 residues. The chain couples TRBV6-5 to TRBJ2-5, with D unresolved. This TCR was recovered from a man younger than 45 with type 1 diabetes. The sequenced material came from naive CD4+ T cells from blood. The CDR3 nucleotides read TGTGCCAGCAGTCCCGGTCGCGGGACCCAGTACTTC. Translating gives CASSPGRGTQYF.